This TCR beta chain was recovered during a study of blood T cell repertoires in COVID-19. Study details: Sample material is recorded as cDNA or gDNA derived from T cells, B-cell-depleted T cells, or PBMCs.

Germline CDR1 and CDR2: LNHDA and SQIVND (reference sequence). V shed 8 bases, J shed 6 bases, and the junction held 9 bases outside the gene matches. There are 14 residues in the CDR3. Under the authors' procedure: Reference gene primers were amplified, and this amplification served to estimate nucleated cell counts. Generated by immunoSEQ multiplex PCR, the TCRdb table keeps only in-frame clones and is missing some. V, J and clone size derive from that table, while D and trimming were established from the DNA sequence. The sample consists of 150,000 or so clones, over 75% of them appearing once. This clonotype was obtained from a human donor in a cohort sampled during active COVID-19. The chain couples TRBV19 to TRBJ2-1, with 8 bases fitting TRBD2. The sample comprised peripheral blood. The CDR3 here is CASGNGRAGNEQFF. CDR3 nucleotides: TGTGCCAGTGGCAACGGGAGGGCCGGCAATGAGCAGTTCTTC.